The sequence of this TCR beta chain was determined in a study of blood T cell repertoires in COVID-19. Overall study context: PBMCs, B-cell-depleted T cells, or T cells were the source of the cDNA or gDNA that made up the material.

The repertoire was sequenced with immunoSEQ multiplex PCR; TCRdb's copy has only in-frame clones and lacks some. The sample has 52,000 or so clones; 90% are singletons. This CDR3 has 15 residues. With V trimmed by 6 bases and J by 0 bases, 4 bases remained unmatched. Germline CDR1 and CDR2: MNHEY and SVGAGI. The sequenced sample was peripheral blood. The chain uses TRBV6-5 and TRBJ2-3; 9 bases map to TRBD2. This clonotype originated in a man aged 45 to 65 with acute or convalescent COVID-19. CDR3 in DNA: TGTGCCAGCAGCAGACTAGCGGCTAGCACAGATACGCAGTATTTT. This sequence encodes CASSRLAASTDTQYF.